The rows below give T cell receptor beta chains drawn from one sample of a study of blood T cell repertoires in COVID-19. TCRdb keeps only in-frame clones here, not all; method: immunoSEQ multiplex PCR. This sample has around 280,000 clones, with almost 90% found just once. Source material: peripheral blood. The source of these receptors is a woman between 25 and 40 years old with COVID-19, enrolled during active disease. CDR3s include the opening cysteine and the closing phenylalanine or tryptophan. The order of the fields is D gene, clone size, J gene, V gene, CDR3 DNA, CDR3 protein. The D gene is left open where the match is weak. Not all rows give a size; the values are once, few, many and, for expanded clones, a class.

D gene: .; clone size: .; J gene: TRBJ1-1; V gene: TRBV7-9; CDR3 DNA: TGTGCCAGCAGCTTAGCGGAGGCGGAAGCTTTCTTT; CDR3 protein: CASSLAEAEAFF
D gene: TRBD2; clone size: once; J gene: TRBJ2-1; V gene: TRBV11-2; CDR3 DNA: TGTGCCAGCAGCTTAGATCTGGTAACTAGCGGGAGAGGGGGGCAGTTCTTC; CDR3 protein: CASSLDLVTSGRGGQFF
D gene: TRBD2; clone size: .; J gene: TRBJ2-1; V gene: TRBV7-9; CDR3 DNA: TGTGCCAGCAGCTTAGAGGTGGCTAGCGGGAGCTATGAGCAGTTCTTC; CDR3 protein: CASSLEVASGSYEQFF
D gene: .; clone size: .; J gene: TRBJ2-5; V gene: TRBV24-1; CDR3 DNA: TGTGCCACCAGTGATTTGCTAGGGACCCAGTACTTC; CDR3 protein: CATSDLLGTQYF
D gene: .; clone size: .; J gene: TRBJ2-3; V gene: TRBV10-1; CDR3 DNA: TGCGCCAGCAGTAAGGGGGATACGCAGTATTTT; CDR3 protein: CASSKGDTQYF
D gene: TRBD2; clone size: .; J gene: TRBJ2-1; V gene: TRBV27; CDR3 DNA: TGTGCCAGGGGACTAGCGGGAGGGCCGCCGAGTAAATATGAGCAGTTCTTC; CDR3 protein: CARGLAGGPPSKYEQFF
D gene: .; clone size: .; J gene: TRBJ2-5; V gene: TRBV28; CDR3 DNA: TGTGCCAGCAGTCGGGGTTGGAGAGAGACCCAGTACTTC; CDR3 protein: CASSRGWRETQYF
D gene: .; clone size: .; J gene: TRBJ2-3; V gene: TRBV7-9; CDR3 DNA: TGTGCCAGCAGCTGGATGGGGCAGGCAGATACGCAGTATTTT; CDR3 protein: CASSWMGQADTQYF
D gene: .; clone size: .; J gene: TRBJ2-3; V gene: TRBV19; CDR3 DNA: TGTGCCAGTAGTATAGGTAGGGGATCAGATACGCAGTATTTT; CDR3 protein: CASSIGRGSDTQYF
D gene: .; clone size: .; J gene: TRBJ2-7; V gene: TRBV5-5; CDR3 DNA: TGTGCCAGCAGCTTGACAGACTACGAGCAGTACTTC; CDR3 protein: CASSLTDYEQYF
D gene: TRBD1; clone size: .; J gene: TRBJ2-3; V gene: TRBV19; CDR3 DNA: TGTGCCAGTAGTAGGGACAGGACAGATACGCAGTATTTT; CDR3 protein: CASSRDRTDTQYF
D gene: .; clone size: .; J gene: TRBJ2-2; V gene: TRBV28; CDR3 DNA: TGTGCCAGCAGTTTATATGATGGAGACACCGGGGAGCTGTTTTTT; CDR3 protein: CASSLYDGDTGELFF
D gene: TRBD2; clone size: .; J gene: TRBJ2-5; V gene: TRBV25-1; CDR3 DNA: TGTGCCAGCAGTGAATTTGCGGGAGGGAGTCAAGAGACCCAGTACTTC; CDR3 protein: CASSEFAGGSQETQYF
D gene: .; clone size: .; J gene: TRBJ2-3; V gene: TRBV15; CDR3 DNA: TGTGCCACCAGCAGAGATCTGTTCGAGACAGCACTGTTGGATACGCAGTATTTT; CDR3 protein: CATSRDLFETALLDTQYF
D gene: .; clone size: .; J gene: TRBJ2-1; V gene: TRBV4-3; CDR3 DNA: TGCGCCAGCAGCCAAGCTAGCTACCCCCGGAGTAGCGACGAGCAGTTCTTC; CDR3 protein: CASSQASYPRSSDEQFF
D gene: .; clone size: many; J gene: TRBJ2-2; V gene: TRBV7-8; CDR3 DNA: TGTGCCAGCAGCTCCCGTGGAGCGAACACCGGGGAGCTGTTTTTT; CDR3 protein: CASSSRGANTGELFF
D gene: .; clone size: .; J gene: TRBJ1-6; V gene: TRBV27; CDR3 DNA: TGTGCCAGCAGTTTGGCGCATGGAGGGTTCAATTCACCCCTCCACTTT; CDR3 protein: CASSLAHGGFNSPLHF
D gene: TRBD2; clone size: .; J gene: TRBJ2-7; V gene: TRBV28; CDR3 DNA: TGTGCCAGCAGTTCTTTCCTAGCGGGAACCTACGAGCAGTACTTC; CDR3 protein: CASSSFLAGTYEQYF
D gene: .; clone size: .; J gene: TRBJ1-1; V gene: TRBV6-5; CDR3 DNA: TGTGCCAGCAGTTACTCGCAGGGTCATGAAGCTTTCTTT; CDR3 protein: CASSYSQGHEAFF
D gene: .; clone size: .; J gene: TRBJ1-3; V gene: TRBV5-4; CDR3 DNA: TGTGCCAGCAGCCCGGGGGAAGGAAACACCATATATTTT; CDR3 protein: CASSPGEGNTIYF
D gene: .; clone size: .; J gene: TRBJ1-5; V gene: TRBV5-6; CDR3 DNA: TGTGCCAGCAGCTTGCCGGCCAGGGGTAATCAGCCCCAGCATTTT; CDR3 protein: CASSLPARGNQPQHF
D gene: .; clone size: .; J gene: TRBJ2-7; V gene: TRBV28; CDR3 DNA: TGTGCCAGCCGGGACTCGGTGCACGAGCAGTACTTC; CDR3 protein: CASRDSVHEQYF
D gene: TRBD2; clone size: .; J gene: TRBJ2-2; V gene: TRBV4-3; CDR3 DNA: TGCGCCAGCAGCCTCTCCCCGGCGGGAGCCACGGGAACCGGGGAGCTGTTTTTT; CDR3 protein: CASSLSPAGATGTGELFF
D gene: TRBD2; clone size: .; J gene: TRBJ2-7; V gene: TRBV29-1; CDR3 DNA: TGCAGCGTGACAGTACCCGGGACTAGCGACGAGCAGTACTTC; CDR3 protein: CSVTVPGTSDEQYF
D gene: TRBD1; clone size: .; J gene: TRBJ1-2; V gene: TRBV18; CDR3 DNA: TGTGCCAGCTCACCCGGAGGGGGCGCCGGCTACACCTTC; CDR3 protein: CASSPGGGAGYTF
D gene: .; clone size: .; J gene: TRBJ2-1; V gene: TRBV20-1; CDR3 DNA: TGCAGTGCTTCCGAGGTGGATGAGCAGTTCTTC; CDR3 protein: CSASEVDEQFF
D gene: .; clone size: .; J gene: TRBJ2-7; V gene: TRBV28; CDR3 DNA: TGTGCCACTCTGTGGGAGGCGATGGGCGAGCAGTACTTC; CDR3 protein: CATLWEAMGEQYF
D gene: TRBD2; clone size: .; J gene: TRBJ2-1; V gene: TRBV11-3; CDR3 DNA: TGTGCCAGCAGCTCCGGGGGGGTGGCGAATGAGCAGTTCTTC; CDR3 protein: CASSSGGVANEQFF
D gene: TRBD2; clone size: .; J gene: TRBJ2-2; V gene: TRBV5-1; CDR3 DNA: TGCGCCAGCAGCTTAGGACTAGGTCCCGGCGGGGAGCTGTTTTTT; CDR3 protein: CASSLGLGPGGELFF
D gene: TRBD1; clone size: .; J gene: TRBJ1-6; V gene: TRBV30; CDR3 DNA: TGTGCCTGGAGGTGGGGACAGGACAGTTCACCCCTCCACTTT; CDR3 protein: CAWRWGQDSSPLHF
D gene: .; clone size: once; J gene: TRBJ1-5; V gene: TRBV27; CDR3 DNA: TGTGCCAGCAGTTTAAAGGGGTTAGGGCAGCCCCAGCATTTT; CDR3 protein: CASSLKGLGQPQHF
D gene: .; clone size: .; J gene: TRBJ2-2; V gene: TRBV14; CDR3 DNA: TGTGCCAGCAGCGTGGACACGAACACCGGGGAGCTGTTTTTT; CDR3 protein: CASSVDTNTGELFF
D gene: .; clone size: .; J gene: TRBJ1-1; V gene: TRBV30; CDR3 DNA: TGTGCCTGGAGTCCAGGGATGAACACTGAAGCTTTCTTT; CDR3 protein: CAWSPGMNTEAFF
D gene: .; clone size: .; J gene: TRBJ1-3; V gene: TRBV5-4; CDR3 DNA: TGTGCCAGCAGCCCGGGAGAGGTCCCTGGAAACACCATATATTTT; CDR3 protein: CASSPGEVPGNTIYF
D gene: .; clone size: .; J gene: TRBJ1-5; V gene: TRBV6-1; CDR3 DNA: TGTGCCAGCAGTGAAGCGGGGGGTAATCAGCCCCAGCATTTT; CDR3 protein: CASSEAGGNQPQHF
D gene: TRBD2; clone size: .; J gene: TRBJ2-3; V gene: TRBV7-9; CDR3 DNA: TGTGCCAGCATCATGCTAGCGGGAGAGTCAGATACGCAGTATTTT; CDR3 protein: CASIMLAGESDTQYF
D gene: TRBD1; clone size: .; J gene: TRBJ2-7; V gene: TRBV6-5; CDR3 DNA: TGTGCCAGCAGTCGGACAGGGGCCCACGAGCAGTACTTC; CDR3 protein: CASSRTGAHEQYF
D gene: TRBD1; clone size: .; J gene: TRBJ1-3; V gene: TRBV9; CDR3 DNA: TGTGCCAGCAGCACATTGGACAGGGCTGGAAACACCATATATTTT; CDR3 protein: CASSTLDRAGNTIYF
D gene: .; clone size: .; J gene: TRBJ2-1; V gene: TRBV7-7; CDR3 DNA: TGTGCTAGCAGCCCATATCCCGGGACTTCCCCCGATGAGCAGTTCTTC; CDR3 protein: CASSPYPGTSPDEQFF
D gene: .; clone size: .; J gene: TRBJ1-5; V gene: TRBV24-1; CDR3 DNA: TGTGCCACCCAGCCCGGGGGGGCGCCCCTCAATCAGCCCCAGCATTTT; CDR3 protein: CATQPGGAPLNQPQHF
D gene: .; clone size: .; J gene: TRBJ2-3; V gene: TRBV2; CDR3 DNA: TGTGCCAGCAGGGGGGCCCCCGCGGATACGCAGTATTTT; CDR3 protein: CASRGAPADTQYF
D gene: .; clone size: .; J gene: TRBJ2-2; V gene: TRBV5-6; CDR3 DNA: TGTGCCAGCAGTCGTGGACAGCTAACCGGGGAGCTGTTTTTT; CDR3 protein: CASSRGQLTGELFF
D gene: .; clone size: .; J gene: TRBJ1-3; V gene: TRBV3-1/TRBV3-2; CDR3 DNA: TGTGCCAGCAGCCAAGTTAGTCGTGGAAACACCATATATTTT; CDR3 protein: CASSQVSRGNTIYF
D gene: TRBD1; clone size: .; J gene: TRBJ1-2; V gene: TRBV4-1; CDR3 DNA: TGCGCCAGCAGCCAAGGTGGGAACAGGGGCACAACGGGCATGAACTATGGCTACACCTTC; CDR3 protein: CASSQGGNRGTTGMNYGYTF
D gene: TRBD1; clone size: .; J gene: TRBJ1-1; V gene: TRBV18; CDR3 DNA: TGTGCCAGCTCACCACCCTCGACAGGGTTCCATGAAGCTTTCTTT; CDR3 protein: CASSPPSTGFHEAFF
D gene: .; clone size: .; J gene: TRBJ1-4; V gene: TRBV6-5; CDR3 DNA: TGTGCCAGCCAACTAACAACTAATGAAAAACTGTTTTTT; CDR3 protein: CASQLTTNEKLFF
D gene: TRBD1; clone size: .; J gene: TRBJ1-6; V gene: TRBV5-1; CDR3 DNA: TGCGCCAGCAGCTTCGGACAGGGGAGGTCACCCCTCCACTTT; CDR3 protein: CASSFGQGRSPLHF
D gene: .; clone size: .; J gene: TRBJ2-7; V gene: TRBV21-1; CDR3 DNA: TGTGCCAGCAGCTCTCAGGACTATCCAAAACTCAGCTACGAGCAGTACTTC; CDR3 protein: CASSSQDYPKLSYEQYF
D gene: .; clone size: .; J gene: TRBJ1-2; V gene: TRBV10-3; CDR3 DNA: TGTGCCATCAGTGAGGAGGGGGGGGACTATGGCTACACCTTC; CDR3 protein: CAISEEGGDYGYTF
D gene: .; clone size: .; J gene: TRBJ2-3; V gene: TRBV9; CDR3 DNA: TGTGCCAGCAGCGTAGAATTGGGCAGGGGCACAGATACGCAGTATTTT; CDR3 protein: CASSVELGRGTDTQYF
D gene: .; clone size: .; J gene: TRBJ2-2; V gene: TRBV28; CDR3 DNA: TGTGCCAGCATTCCCCCAGGGAACACCGGGGAGCTGTTTTTT; CDR3 protein: CASIPPGNTGELFF
D gene: TRBD1; clone size: once; J gene: TRBJ2-7; V gene: TRBV6-6; CDR3 DNA: TGTGCCAGCAGTCCCCCGGACAGGGCGGCGGACGAGCAGTACTTC; CDR3 protein: CASSPPDRAADEQYF
D gene: TRBD1; clone size: once; J gene: TRBJ1-1; V gene: TRBV19; CDR3 DNA: TGTGCCAGTAGTATGGCAGGGGGCTCCACTGAAGCTTTCTTT; CDR3 protein: CASSMAGGSTEAFF
D gene: .; clone size: few; J gene: TRBJ1-2; V gene: TRBV4-2; CDR3 DNA: TGTGCCAGCAGCCAAGATAGGGGTGGGTATGGCTACACCTTC; CDR3 protein: CASSQDRGGYGYTF
D gene: .; clone size: .; J gene: TRBJ1-6; V gene: TRBV2; CDR3 DNA: TGTGCCAGCACGGAACGGGCCAGGGTAAATTCACCCCTCCACTTT; CDR3 protein: CASTERARVNSPLHF
D gene: .; clone size: .; J gene: TRBJ2-7; V gene: TRBV18; CDR3 DNA: TGTGCCAGCTCACCACTCGGGGAATCCTACGAGCAGTACTTC; CDR3 protein: CASSPLGESYEQYF
D gene: TRBD2; clone size: .; J gene: TRBJ2-3; V gene: TRBV7-6; CDR3 DNA: TGTGCCAGCAGCTTACGACTGACTAGCGGGAGTGGCACAGATACGCAGTATTTT; CDR3 protein: CASSLRLTSGSGTDTQYF
D gene: .; clone size: .; J gene: TRBJ1-5; V gene: TRBV12-5; CDR3 DNA: TGTGCTAGTGCCCTAGGTGATAGCAATCAGCCCCAGCATTTT; CDR3 protein: CASALGDSNQPQHF
D gene: TRBD2; clone size: .; J gene: TRBJ2-1; V gene: TRBV18; CDR3 DNA: TGTGCCAGCTCCACACAGCTAGCGGGAGCCAATGAGCAGTTCTTC; CDR3 protein: CASSTQLAGANEQFF